The clone carrying this T cell receptor (beta chain) was picked up one time. The PCR made use of 60 Vbeta and 13 Jbeta primers. Sequencing used immunoSEQ multiplex PCR; TCRdb keeps in-frame clones, though not all of them. The sample includes roughly 200,000 clones, around 79% seen only once; the top ten take around 0.46%. The data originate from a study of cytomegalovirus exposure and HLA in healthy donors. Overall study: Unique TCRs from HLA-typed donors, approximately 80 million of them, were held in an early data release.

At the time of sampling, donors were nominally healthy, though unrecorded immune exposures were likely. The ends were cut back, 1 base at V and 2 bases at J, with 8 bases in the middle. The germline gives CDR1 LGHNA, CDR2 YSLEER. The CDR3 is 14 amino acids. The source is a woman aged 50 to 65 in good health and CMV-seronegative. The sequencing sample was made of PBMCs. The gene calls are TRBV4-3 and TRBJ1-2; possibly TRBD1 for D (5 bases). The CDR3 DNA reads TGCGCCAGCAGCCAAGGGCGGACAAACTATGGCTACACCTTC. Translation: CASSQGRTNYGYTF.